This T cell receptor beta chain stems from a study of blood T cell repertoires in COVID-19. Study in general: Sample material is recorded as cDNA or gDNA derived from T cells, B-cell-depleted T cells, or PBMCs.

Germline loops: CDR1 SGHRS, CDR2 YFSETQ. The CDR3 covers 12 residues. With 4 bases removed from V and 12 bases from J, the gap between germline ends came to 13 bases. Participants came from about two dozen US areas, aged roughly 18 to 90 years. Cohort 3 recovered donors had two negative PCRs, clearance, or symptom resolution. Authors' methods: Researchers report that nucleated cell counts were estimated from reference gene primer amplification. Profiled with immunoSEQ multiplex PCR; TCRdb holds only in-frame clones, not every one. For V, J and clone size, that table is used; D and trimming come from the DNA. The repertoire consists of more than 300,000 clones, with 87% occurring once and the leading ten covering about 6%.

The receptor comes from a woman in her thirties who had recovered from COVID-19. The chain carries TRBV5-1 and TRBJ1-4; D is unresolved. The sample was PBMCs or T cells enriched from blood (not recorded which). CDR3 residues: CASSPSNSELFF. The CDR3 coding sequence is TGCGCCAGCAGCCCATCAAACTCGGAACTGTTTTTT.